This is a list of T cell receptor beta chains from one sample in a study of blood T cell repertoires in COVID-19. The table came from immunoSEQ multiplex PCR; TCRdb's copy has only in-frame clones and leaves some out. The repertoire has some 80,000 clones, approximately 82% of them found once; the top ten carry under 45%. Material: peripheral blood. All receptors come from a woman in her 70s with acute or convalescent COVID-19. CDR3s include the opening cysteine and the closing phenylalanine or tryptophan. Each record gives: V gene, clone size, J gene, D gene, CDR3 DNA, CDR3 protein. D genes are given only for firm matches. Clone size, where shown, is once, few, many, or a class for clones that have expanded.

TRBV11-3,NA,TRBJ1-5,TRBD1,TGTGCCAGCAGCTCTGGATCAAGGGGGCAGGGGTATCAGCCCCAGCATTTT,CASSSGSRGQGYQPQHF
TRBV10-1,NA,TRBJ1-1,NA,TGCGCCAGCAGTGAGCGACGTCCGGGACTCAAGGGGGGGACTGAAGCTTTCTTT,CASSERRPGLKGGTEAFF
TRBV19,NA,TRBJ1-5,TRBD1,TGTGCCAGTAGTCCTGGGACAGGGAGTATTCAGCCCCAGCATTTT,CASSPGTGSIQPQHF
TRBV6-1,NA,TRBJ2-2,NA,TGTGCCAGCAGTGAAATGGAGGTGCCGAACACCGGGGAGCTGTTTTTT,CASSEMEVPNTGELFF
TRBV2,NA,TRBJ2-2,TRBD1,TGTGCCAGCACCGGGACAGGGGGCACCGGGGAGCTGTTTTTT,CASTGTGGTGELFF
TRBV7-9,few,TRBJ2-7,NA,TGTGCCAGCAGTCGCCGAGGGGCTAGCGAATCCTACGAGCAGTACTTC,CASSRRGASESYEQYF
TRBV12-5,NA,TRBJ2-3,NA,TGTGCTAGTGGTTTGACAGGCAGGAGGGCTTCCACAGATACGCAGTATTTT,CASGLTGRRASTDTQYF
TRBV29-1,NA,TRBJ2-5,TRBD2,TGCAGCGTTGAAGACCGACTAGCGGCCTCCGGAACCCAGTACTTC,CSVEDRLAASGTQYF
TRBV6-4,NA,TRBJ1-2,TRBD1,TGTGCCAGCAGTGCCGGGACAGGGGACGGCTACACCTTC,CASSAGTGDGYTF
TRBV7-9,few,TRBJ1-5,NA,TGTGCCAGCAGCTTAGGGGGGGATTTTCAGCCCCAGCATTTT,CASSLGGDFQPQHF
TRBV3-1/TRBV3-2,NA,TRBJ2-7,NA,TGTGCCAGCAGCCAAGAGGATCACAGCTCCTACGAGCAGTACTTC,CASSQEDHSSYEQYF
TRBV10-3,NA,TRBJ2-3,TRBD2,TGTGCCATCAGTGACCTTAGGACTAGCGGGAAGGCGCAGTATTTT,CAISDLRTSGKAQYF
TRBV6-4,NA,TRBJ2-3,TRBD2,TGTGCCACGGGACTAGCGGGAGGAGGGACGGGAGATACGCAGTATTTT,CATGLAGGGTGDTQYF
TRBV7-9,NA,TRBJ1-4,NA,TGTGCCAGCAGCTTAGGACTGTTGGGGCGGCGGGGGAATGAAAAACTGTTTTTT,CASSLGLLGRRGNEKLFF
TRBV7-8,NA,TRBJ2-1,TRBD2,TGTGCCAGCAGCCGGACTAGTACCTACAATGAGCAGTTCTTC,CASSRTSTYNEQFF
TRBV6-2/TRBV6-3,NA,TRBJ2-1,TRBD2,TGTGCCAGCAGTTACCACTTTCTACCGGGACTAGGGCCAGGAGAGCAGTTCTTC,CASSYHFLPGLGPGEQFF
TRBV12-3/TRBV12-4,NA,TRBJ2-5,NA,TGTGCCAGCAGTTGGACAAACCAAGAGACCCAGTACTTC,CASSWTNQETQYF
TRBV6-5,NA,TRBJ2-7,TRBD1,TGTGCCAGCAGGGCACAGGGGTCCTACGAGCAGTACTTC,CASRAQGSYEQYF
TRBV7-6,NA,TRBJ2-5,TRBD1,TGTGCCAGCAGCCCAACAGGGGGCCGGGAGACCCAGTACTTC,CASSPTGGRETQYF
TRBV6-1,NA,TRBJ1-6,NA,TGTGCCAGCAGTGAAGTCCCGGGGAGCTCACCCCTCCACTTT,CASSEVPGSSPLHF
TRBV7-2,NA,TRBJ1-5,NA,TGTGCCAGCAGCTTATCGGGGTTGGGTCAGCCCCAGCATTTT,CASSLSGLGQPQHF
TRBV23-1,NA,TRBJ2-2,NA,TGCGCCAGCAGTCAAAATCCCGGAGAGCTCGACACCGGGGAGCTGTTTTTT,CASSQNPGELDTGELFF
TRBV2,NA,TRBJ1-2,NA,TGTGCCAGCAGTGAAAGGAGGCGTCTCTATGGCTACACCTTC,CASSERRRLYGYTF
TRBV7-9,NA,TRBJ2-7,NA,TGTGCCAGCAGCTTAAGCGGGCACTACGAGCAGTACTTC,CASSLSGHYEQYF
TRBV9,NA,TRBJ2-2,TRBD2,TGTGCCAGCAGCCCCCGTACAGAGCGGGAGGTTTGGGACACCGGGGAGCTGTTTTTT,CASSPRTEREVWDTGELFF
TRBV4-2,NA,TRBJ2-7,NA,TGTGCCAGCAGTCGGGACATCTCCTACGAGCAGTACTTC,CASSRDISYEQYF
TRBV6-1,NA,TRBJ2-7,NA,TGTGCCAGCAGTGACCCGAGGTTTCCGGGAACCGAGCAGTACTTC,CASSDPRFPGTEQYF
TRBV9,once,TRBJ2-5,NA,TGTGCCAGCAGCGCACTTACACAGGGACAAGAGACCCAGTACTTC,CASSALTQGQETQYF
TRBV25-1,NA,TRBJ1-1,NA,TGTGCCAGCAGTGAACTGGGGGGTACTGAAGCTTTCTTT,CASSELGGTEAFF
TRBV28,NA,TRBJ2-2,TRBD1,TGTGCCAGCAGTTCCCACAGGGGGCTCGGGGAGCTGTTTTTT,CASSSHRGLGELFF
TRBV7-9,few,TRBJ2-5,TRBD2,TGTGCCAGCAGCCTTAGGACTAGCGGGATTGAGACCCAGTACTTC,CASSLRTSGIETQYF
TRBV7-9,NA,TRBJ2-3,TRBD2,TGTGCCAGCAGCTTTGGGGGTCGAGGCGGGAGGGCCTTTAATACGCAGTATTTT,CASSFGGRGGRAFNTQYF
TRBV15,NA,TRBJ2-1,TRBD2,TGTGCCACCAGCAGGGGACTAGCGGGCCAAAGGGGGTACAATGAGCAGTTCTTC,CATSRGLAGQRGYNEQFF
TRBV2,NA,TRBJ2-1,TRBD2,TGTGCCAGCAGTCGACTAGCGGGAGGCTCCTACAATGAGCAGTTCTTC,CASSRLAGGSYNEQFF
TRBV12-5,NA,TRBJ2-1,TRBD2,TGTGCTAGTGGTTTGGGACTAGCGGGAGACCGTCCGGGCGCTGAGCAGTTCTTC,CASGLGLAGDRPGAEQFF
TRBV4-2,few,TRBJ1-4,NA,TGTGCCAGCAGCCAAGATTTAACAGGGCTTAATGAAAAACTGTTTTTT,CASSQDLTGLNEKLFF
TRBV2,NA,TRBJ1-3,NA,TGTGCCAGCAGTGATCGGCTAGCTGGAAACACCATATATTTT,CASSDRLAGNTIYF
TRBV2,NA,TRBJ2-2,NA,TGTGCCAGCCTGGTCCGGGGAGCTGGGGAGCTGTTTTTT,CASLVRGAGELFF
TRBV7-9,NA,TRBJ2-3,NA,TGTGCCAGCACCGCTACAGCTCCGACAGATACGCAGTATTTT,CASTATAPTDTQYF
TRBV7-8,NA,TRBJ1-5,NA,TGTGCCAGCAGCTTTGCAGGATCTAATCAGCCCCAGCATTTT,CASSFAGSNQPQHF
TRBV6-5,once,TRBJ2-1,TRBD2,TGTGCCGGTGCCCGGGGACTAGCGGGAGAAGATGAGCAGTTCTTC,CAGARGLAGEDEQFF
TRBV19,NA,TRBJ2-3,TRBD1,TGTGCCAGTAGTATGGGGACAGGGATTCCAGATACGCAGTATTTT,CASSMGTGIPDTQYF
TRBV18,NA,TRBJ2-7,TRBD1,TGTGCCAGCTCACCACCCAGAGGACAGGGCAACGAGCAGTACTTC,CASSPPRGQGNEQYF
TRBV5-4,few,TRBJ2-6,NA,TGTGCCAGCAGCTTTCGTAGCTCTGGGGCCAACGTCCTGACTTTC,CASSFRSSGANVLTF
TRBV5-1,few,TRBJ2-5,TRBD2,TGCGCCAGCAGCCCCCAGAGGGCTAGCGGGAGGGTGGAGACCCAGTACTTC,CASSPQRASGRVETQYF
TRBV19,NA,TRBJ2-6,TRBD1,TGTGCCAGTAGTTCTCTGGGACAGACAAGCTCTGGGGCCAACGTCCTGACTTTC,CASSSLGQTSSGANVLTF
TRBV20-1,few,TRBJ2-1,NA,TGCAGTGCCGGACTTTGGGAGCAGTTCTTC,CSAGLWEQFF
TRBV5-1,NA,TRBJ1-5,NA,TGCGCCAGCAGCTTGACAGGGAACAATCAGCCCCAGCATTTT,CASSLTGNNQPQHF
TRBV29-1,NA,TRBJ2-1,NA,TGCAGCGTTGATTTTCATACGGGAGCCTACAATGAGCAGTTCTTC,CSVDFHTGAYNEQFF
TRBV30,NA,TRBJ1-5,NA,TGTGCCTGGAGTGACAGTAGCAATCAGCCCCAGCATTTT,CAWSDSSNQPQHF
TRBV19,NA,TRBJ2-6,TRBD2,TGTGCCAGTAGTACGGGAGGCGACGTCCTGACTTTC,CASSTGGDVLTF
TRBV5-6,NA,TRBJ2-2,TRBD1,TGTGCCAGCAGCAAGACAGGGCGGTATGAGGAGCTGTTTTTT,CASSKTGRYEELFF
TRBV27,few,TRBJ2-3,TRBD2,TGTGCCAGCACTACGGCGGGACTAGCGGGAGGAGATACGCAGTATTTT,CASTTAGLAGGDTQYF
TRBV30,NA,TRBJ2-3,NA,TGTGCCTGGAGGGACAGAGGCTCAGATACGCAGTATTTT,CAWRDRGSDTQYF